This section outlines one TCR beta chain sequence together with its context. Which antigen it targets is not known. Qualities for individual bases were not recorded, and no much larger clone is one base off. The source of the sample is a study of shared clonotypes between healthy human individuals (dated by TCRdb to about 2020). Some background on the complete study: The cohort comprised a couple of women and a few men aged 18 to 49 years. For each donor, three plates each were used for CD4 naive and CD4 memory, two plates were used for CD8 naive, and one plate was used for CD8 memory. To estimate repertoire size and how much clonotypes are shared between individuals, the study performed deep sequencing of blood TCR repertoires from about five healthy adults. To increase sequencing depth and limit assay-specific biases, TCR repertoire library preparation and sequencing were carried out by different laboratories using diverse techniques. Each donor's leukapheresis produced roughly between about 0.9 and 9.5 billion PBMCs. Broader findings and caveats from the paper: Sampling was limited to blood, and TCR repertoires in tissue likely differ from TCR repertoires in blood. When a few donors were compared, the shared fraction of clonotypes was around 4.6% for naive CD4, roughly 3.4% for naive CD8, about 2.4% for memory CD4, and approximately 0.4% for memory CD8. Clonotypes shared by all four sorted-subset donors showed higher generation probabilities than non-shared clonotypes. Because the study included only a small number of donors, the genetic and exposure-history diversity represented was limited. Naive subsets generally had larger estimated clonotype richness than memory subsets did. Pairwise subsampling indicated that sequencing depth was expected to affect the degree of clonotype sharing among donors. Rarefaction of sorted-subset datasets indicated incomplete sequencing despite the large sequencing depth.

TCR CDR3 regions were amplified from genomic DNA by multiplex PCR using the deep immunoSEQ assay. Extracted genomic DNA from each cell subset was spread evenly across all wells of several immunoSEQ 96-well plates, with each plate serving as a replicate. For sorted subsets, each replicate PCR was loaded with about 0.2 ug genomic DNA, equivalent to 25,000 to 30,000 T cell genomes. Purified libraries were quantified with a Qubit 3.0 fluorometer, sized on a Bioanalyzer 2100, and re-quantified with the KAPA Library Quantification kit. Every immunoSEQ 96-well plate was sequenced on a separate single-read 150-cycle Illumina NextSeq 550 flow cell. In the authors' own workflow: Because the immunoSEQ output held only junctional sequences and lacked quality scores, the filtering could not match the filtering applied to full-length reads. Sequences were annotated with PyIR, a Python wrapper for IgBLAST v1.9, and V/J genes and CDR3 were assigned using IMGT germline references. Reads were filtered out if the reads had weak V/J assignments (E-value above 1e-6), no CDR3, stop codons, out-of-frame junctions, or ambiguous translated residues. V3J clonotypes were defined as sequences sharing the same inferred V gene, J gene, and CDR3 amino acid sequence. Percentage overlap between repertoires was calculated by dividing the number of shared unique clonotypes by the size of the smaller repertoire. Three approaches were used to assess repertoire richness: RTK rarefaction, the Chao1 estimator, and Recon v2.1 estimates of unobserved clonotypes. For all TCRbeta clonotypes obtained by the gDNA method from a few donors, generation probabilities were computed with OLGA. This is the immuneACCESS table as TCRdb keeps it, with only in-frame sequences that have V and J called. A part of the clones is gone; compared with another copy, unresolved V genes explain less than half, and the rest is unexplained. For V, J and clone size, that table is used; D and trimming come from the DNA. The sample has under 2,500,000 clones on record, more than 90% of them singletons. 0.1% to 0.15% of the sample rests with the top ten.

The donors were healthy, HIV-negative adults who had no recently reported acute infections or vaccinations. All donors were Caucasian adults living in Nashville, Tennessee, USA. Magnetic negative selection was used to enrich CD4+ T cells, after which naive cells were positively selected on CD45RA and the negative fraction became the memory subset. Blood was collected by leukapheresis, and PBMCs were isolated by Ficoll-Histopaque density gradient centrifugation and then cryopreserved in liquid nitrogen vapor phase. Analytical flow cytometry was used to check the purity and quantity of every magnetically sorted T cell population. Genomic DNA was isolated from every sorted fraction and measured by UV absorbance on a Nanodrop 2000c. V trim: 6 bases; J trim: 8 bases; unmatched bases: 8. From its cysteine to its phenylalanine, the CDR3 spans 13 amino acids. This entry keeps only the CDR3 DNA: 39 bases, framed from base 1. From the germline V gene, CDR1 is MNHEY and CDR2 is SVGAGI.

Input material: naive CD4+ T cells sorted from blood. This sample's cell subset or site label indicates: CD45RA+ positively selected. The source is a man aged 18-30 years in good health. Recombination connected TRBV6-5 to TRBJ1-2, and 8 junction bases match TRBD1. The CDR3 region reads CASSPDRGGGYTF. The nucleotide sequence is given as TGTGCCAGCAGCCCTGACAGGGGAGGAGGCTACACCTTC.